This T cell receptor (beta chain) was captured in a study of blood T cell repertoires in COVID-19. As for the study in general: Italy, Spain and the United States were the sources of the convalescent and acute COVID-19 samples. T cells, B-cell-depleted T cells, or PBMCs provided the cDNA or gDNA that served as material.

Trimming at V came to 0 bases and at J to 3 bases, leaving 2 bases not matched to a gene. Germline CDR1 and CDR2: ENHRY and SYGVKD. The CDR3 loop spans 14 amino acids. Original analysis: Amplification of reference gene primers was used by the study to estimate nucleated cell counts. Here immunoSEQ multiplex PCR was the method, and the copy in TCRdb shows in-frame clones only, minus some. V and J calls and clone size are as listed in that table; D and trimming were resolved from the DNA. The sample contains under 130,000 clones, approximately 80% of which appear only once. The sample was peripheral blood. The origin of this receptor is a woman older than 75 with acute or convalescent COVID-19. V and J are TRBV10-3 and TRBJ2-7; 7 bases are a match to TRBD1. The CDR3 loop reads CAISESPGGYEQYF. The CDR3 DNA reads TGTGCCATCAGTGAGTCGCCAGGGGGCTACGAGCAGTACTTC.